This record concerns one TCR beta chain sequence. The antigen remains undetermined. This record belongs to a study of T cell responses to AZD1222 COVID-19 vaccine. CDR3 length equals 13 residues. Trimming removed 6 bases at V and 5 bases at J, with 16 bases between. Looked up from germline, CDR1 is SQVTM and CDR2 is ANQGSEA. Overall study findings and caveats: Within unmutated variant regions lay the reported targets of nearly half of spike-specific TCRs. The donor cohort was predominantly white British with a female majority, and clonal diversity may have been underestimated. At 160-218 and 743-854, vaccine-associated CD4 TCRs were dominant, and they spanned spike. Baseline seropositivity characterized only six AZD1222 recipients.

Clones were sequenced by immunoSEQ multiplex PCR, and TCRdb holds only the in-frame ones, with some missing. This repertoire shows approximately 150,000 clones, about 92% found once; its top ten account for around 0.85%. The chain has TRBV29-1 and TRBJ1-1; tentative D call: TRBD1 (5 bases). The sequenced sample was peripheral blood, obtained on day 0 of MenACWY control vaccination. The receptor was isolated from an adult in good health. CDR3 residues: CSVGAPGGTEAFF. For the CDR3, the DNA is TGCAGCGTCGGGGCCCCGGGAGGGACTGAAGCTTTCTTT.